The text below deals with one TCR beta chain. Repertoires were generated with immunoSEQ multiplex PCR, while TCRdb's copy carries only in-frame clones and drops some. The profile shows roughly 24,000 clones, more than 75% of them singletons. This entry belongs to a study of T cell changes during pregnancy in multiple sclerosis. V lost 4 bases and J 4 bases, leaving 8 bases between the germline ends. The CDR3 is 13 amino acids. Germline CDR1 reads SGHVT; CDR2 reads SQSDAQ. The chain recombines TRBV7-4 with TRBJ1-5, with unresolved D. The sample was CD8+ T cells from peripheral blood mononuclear cells, taken before pregnancy. This TCR came from a female donor with multiple sclerosis, enrolled in a pregnancy study. The CDR3 loop reads CASSSGPNQPQHF. DNA of the CDR3: TGTGCCAGCAGCTCTGGGCCTAATCAGCCCCAGCATTTT. Full variable domain (remainder filled in from reference TRBV7-4 and TRBJ1-5): GAGVSQSPRYKVAKRGRDVALRCDSISGHVTLYWYRQTLGQGSEVLTYSQSDAQRDKSGRPSGRFSAERPERSVSTLKIQRTEQGDSAVYLCASSSGPNQPQHFGDGTRLSIL.